One and the same sample provided the 13 T cell receptor beta chains below, sequenced in a study of blood T cell repertoires in COVID-19. Assay: immunoSEQ multiplex PCR; the TCRdb copy retains only in-frame clones and omits some. The data hold about 120,000 clones, with approximately 85% observed a single time. Sequenced: peripheral blood. These receptors all stem from a man aged 65 to 85 with acute or convalescent COVID-19.

The chain has TRBV3-1 (or the pseudogene TRBV3-2) and TRBJ2-1; 7 bases agree with TRBD1. This CDR3 contains 15 residues. Per the germline V gene, CDR1 is LGHDT and CDR2 is YNNKEL (reference sequence). V trimming: 4 bases; J trimming: 4 bases; junction bases outside the gene matches: 7. Written as DNA, the CDR3 is TGTGCCAGCAGCCTCACGGGACAGCTATACAATGAGCAGTTCTTC. Amino acids: CASSLTGQLYNEQFF.

The chain couples TRBV7-9 to TRBJ1-6, with unresolved D. The CDR3 consists of 14 residues. Trimming removed 1 base at V and 7 bases at J, with 8 bases between. CDR1 SEHNR and CDR2 FQNEAQ come from the germline V gene (reference sequence). Here the CDR3 reads CASSLGQTNSPLHF. The CDR3 coding sequence is TGTGCCAGCAGCTTAGGACAAACCAATTCACCCCTCCACTTT. Together with reference TRBV7-9 and TRBJ1-6, the CDR3 gives the full variable domain: DTGVSQNPRHKITKRGQNVTFRCDPISEHNRLYWYRQTLGQGPEFLTYFQNEAQLEKSRLLSDRFSAERPKGSFSTLEIQRTEQGDSAMYLCASSLGQTNSPLHFGNGTRLTVT.

The rearrangement joins TRBV7-9 to TRBJ2-3; possibly TRBD1 for D (5 bases). The CDR3 contains 14 residues. V was clipped by 3 bases and J by 0 bases, with 7 bases between them. Germline CDR1 is SEHNR and CDR2 is FQNEAQ (reference sequence). CDR3 nucleotides: TGTGCCAGCAGCTTGGGGCTAAGCACAGATACGCAGTATTTT. Translated: CASSLGLSTDTQYF.

The V call is TRBV30, the J call TRBJ1-2; D might be TRBD1 (6 bases). CDR3 size: 13 residues. The V gene's germline CDR1 is GTSNPN and CDR2 SVGIG (reference sequence). Between the trimmed V and J ends, which lost 2 bases and 4 bases, there was a span of 11 bases. Here the CDR3 DNA reads TGTGCCTGGAGTCTACAGGGAGCCTATGGCTACACCTTC. As protein: CAWSLQGAYGYTF.

The chain carries TRBV6-5 and TRBJ1-6; no clear D. CDR3 length: 15 residues. The germline V gene encodes CDR1 MNHEY and CDR2 SVGAGI. Trimming stripped 7 bases from V and 12 bases from J, with 22 bases between. The DNA for the CDR3 is TGTGCCAGCAACCCCCGGGAGACGGTTGGACGACCCCTCCACTTT. Protein: CASNPRETVGRPLHF.

The chain is built from TRBV6-5 and TRBJ2-3, with unresolved D. The CDR3 spans 15 residues. The germline V gene has CDR1 MNHEY and CDR2 SVGAGI. V was clipped by 5 bases and J by 1 base, with 13 bases between them. CDR3 in DNA: TGTGCCAGCAGTCCCCGAAGCGAGGGCACAGATACGCAGTATTTT. Encoded protein: CASSPRSEGTDTQYF.

This sequence joins TRBV5-1 and TRBJ1-5; D possibly corresponds to TRBD1 (6 bases). This CDR3 region has 15 residues. Germline V gene sequence: CDR1 SGHRS, CDR2 YFSETQ. V lost 0 bases and J lost 2, with 9 bases in between. The chain's CDR3 is CASSLEAGGNQPQHF. The CDR3, as DNA: TGCGCCAGCAGCTTGGAGGCAGGGGGCAATCAGCCCCAGCATTTT.

The chain carries TRBV28 and TRBJ1-2; 9 bases agree with TRBD1. CDR1 is MDHEN, CDR2 SYDVKM, per germline. Trimming cost V 6 bases and J 6 bases; bases outside gene matches: 5. The CDR3 spans 13 residues. The CDR3 is CASRVQGADGYTF. The DNA of the CDR3 is TGTGCCAGCAGGGTACAGGGGGCGGATGGCTACACCTTC.

With respect to this clone: One junction end disagrees with the germline gene, perhaps due to a read error. Other nucleotide sequences in the sample specify the same CDR3. Written as DNA, the CDR3 is TGTGCCAGCAGCTACTGGACAGGCTCCTACGAGCAGTATTTC. Protein sequence: CASSYWTGSYEQYF. The J gene is TRBJ2-7, the V gene TRBV5-5, with 7 bases identical to TRBD1. CDR1 is SGHKS, CDR2 YYEKEE, per germline (reference sequence). This CDR3 contains 14 residues.

The genes are TRBV9 and TRBJ2-2; TRBD2 agrees at 7 bases. Germline V CDR1 and CDR2: SGDLS, YYNGEE. The V and J ends lost 0 bases and 7 bases, in that order; junction bases with no gene match: 3. CDR3 length equals 14 residues. This CDR3 is CASSVGLADGELFF. The CDR3 DNA follows: TGTGCCAGCAGCGTAGGACTAGCCGACGGGGAGCTGTTTTTT.

V gene TRBV5-1 combines with J gene TRBJ2-7; D not certain. This CDR3 spans 14 amino acids. The germline CDR1 and CDR2 sequences are SGHRS and YFSETQ. Between the trimmed V and J ends, which lost 4 bases and 3 bases, there was a span of 14 bases. Written as DNA, the CDR3 is TGCGCCAGCAGCCGTCTTACGGCGGACTACGAGCAGTACTTC. This encodes CASSRLTADYEQYF. Looking up the rest from reference TRBV5-1 and TRBJ2-7 gives the full variable domain: KAGVTQTPRYLIKTRGQQVTLSCSPISGHRSVSWYQQTPGQGLQFLFEYFSETQRNKGNFPGRFSGRQFSNSRSEMNVSTLELGDSALYLCASSRLTADYEQYFGPGTRLTVT.

J is TRBJ2-7 and V is TRBV2, with TRBD2 matching 14 bases. The germline V gene encodes CDR1 SNHLY and CDR2 FYNNEI. CDR3 size: 15 residues. J was trimmed by 4 bases and V by 3 bases; bases with no gene match: 2. CDR3 protein: CASSERTSGGYEQYF. The CDR3 DNA sequence: TGTGCCAGCAGTGAGAGGACTAGCGGGGGGTACGAGCAGTACTTC.

The rearrangement joins TRBV5-1 to TRBJ2-5, with TRBD2 as a possible D gene (6 bases). The CDR3 contains 14 residues. Trimming pared 0 bases from V and 3 bases from J, leaving 9 bases between. Germline assignment: CDR1 SGHRS and CDR2 YFSETQ. CDR3 DNA sequence: TGCGCCAGCAGCTTGGGGCCGGGGGAAGAGACCCAGTACTTC. This gives the protein CASSLGPGEETQYF.